This T cell receptor (beta chain) was sequenced during a study of blood T cell repertoires in COVID-19. Across the whole study: From T cells, B-cell-depleted T cells, or PBMCs came the material, which was cDNA or gDNA.

Germline V gives CDR1 SGHTA, CDR2 FQGTGA. CDR3 length equals 16 residues. The germline V and J ends were trimmed by 5 bases and 0 bases, with 14 bases remaining between them. Per the original data handling: Reference gene primer amplification gave nucleated cell count estimates. Produced via immunoSEQ multiplex PCR; TCRdb's table is partial and in-frame only. The D gene and trimming were derived from the DNA, and the V and J assignments and clone size from that table. The sample includes hundreds of thousands of clones, 80% to 90% of them seen just once. Participants had their cohort set by participant-reported clinical history. Either two negative PCRs, clearance, or symptom resolution qualified Cohort 3 donors as recovered.

This TCR came from a man aged 18 to 30 who had recovered from COVID-19. This chain uses TRBV7-3 with TRBJ2-1; weak D call: TRBD2 (6 bases). The material sequenced was PBMCs or T cells enriched from blood (not recorded which). The CDR3 sequence is CASSAHGRSSYNEQFF. CDR3 in DNA: TGTGCCAGCAGCGCCCACGGGAGAAGCTCCTACAATGAGCAGTTCTTC.